The 10 T cell receptor beta chains below were found in one sample sequenced in a study of CD8+ T cells in alopecia areata. Treatment of the sample: oral pan-JAK inhibitor, 5-10 mg twice daily. As the sequencing template, cDNA was produced by extracting RNA and reverse transcribing it. Using immunoSEQ multiplex PCR, the repertoire was profiled, and TCRdb retains in-frame clones only, with some absent. Of about 150,000 clones detected, 45% to 65% appear once; the ten largest clones hold approximately 16%. Sequencing used CD8+ T cells sorted from blood, obtained at week 4, from a patient treated with tofacitinib. These receptors were obtained from a human donor with alopecia areata.

The gene calls are TRBV7-9 and TRBJ2-5; TRBD2 agrees at 8 bases. This CDR3 has 13 residues. Germline V gene data show CDR1 as SEHNR and CDR2 as FQNEAQ (reference sequence). Losses at the gene ends were 7 bases for V and 3 bases for J; bases not matched to a gene: 4. Written as DNA, the CDR3 is TGTGCCAGCACTGACGGGGGGGAAGAGACCCAGTACTTC. Translating gives CASTDGGEETQYF.

The chain employs TRBV6-5 and TRBJ2-5; D might be TRBD1 (6 bases). The CDR3 extends over 13 amino acids. Deletions cut 2 bases from V and 5 bases from J, with 9 bases between. Germline V lookup: CDR1 MNHEY, CDR2 SVGAGI. CDR3 sequence: CASSYGTMETQYF. Written as DNA, the CDR3 is TGTGCCAGCAGTTACGGGACAATGGAGACCCAGTACTTC.

The chain combines TRBV27 with TRBJ2-4; no clear D. The germline V and J ends were trimmed by 5 bases and 1 base, with 15 bases remaining between them. The CDR3 contains 16 residues. The germline CDR1 and CDR2 sequences are MNHEY and SMNVEV (reference sequence). CDR3 coding DNA: TGTGCCAGCAGTCCTCGACCCACAGAGGCCAAAAACATTCAGTACTTC. Translated: CASSPRPTEAKNIQYF.

The CDR3 loop is CASSPGSPYEQYF. The CDR3 nucleotides are TGTGCCAGCTCACCAGGCAGTCCCTACGAGCAGTACTTC. V and J are TRBV18 and TRBJ2-7; no definite D call. Trimming pared 2 bases from V and 2 bases from J, leaving 7 bases between. CDR3 length: 13 amino acids. Germline V gene sequence: CDR1 KGHSH, CDR2 LQKENI.

V is TRBV19 and J is TRBJ2-7; D unclear. This CDR3 spans 14 amino acids. Trimming left V 4 bases short and J 0 bases short, with 10 bases between. The germline CDR1 and CDR2 sequences are LNHDA and SQIVND (reference sequence). The CDR3 nucleotides are TGTGCCAGTAGTACCCGAGAGCACTCCTACGAGCAGTACTTC. Translated: CASSTREHSYEQYF.

CDR3 nucleotides: TGTGCCAGCAACTCCCCCGAGGGTACGCAGTATTTT. This encodes CASNSPEGTQYF. The J gene is TRBJ2-3, the V gene TRBV7-9, with a tentative D call TRBD2 (5 bases). From germline, CDR1 is SEHNR and CDR2 FQNEAQ (reference sequence). V was pared by 7 bases and J by 8 bases, with 13 bases between. CDR3 length: 12 amino acids.

The sample holds one count of this clone. The genes are TRBV14 and TRBJ1-1; D not resolved. This CDR3 comprises 13 residues. Germline values: CDR1 SGHDN, CDR2 FVKESK. V was pared by 4 bases and J by 6 bases, with 12 bases between. CDR3 loop: CASSPGPSPEAFF. The CDR3 DNA reads TGTGCCAGCAGCCCCGGACCCTCCCCTGAAGCTTTCTTT.

The genes are TRBV14 and TRBJ1-4, with D possibly matching TRBD1 (6 bases). This CDR3 has 18 amino acids. The V end lost 1 base, the J end lost 10 bases, and 25 bases lay between the germline ends. Germline V CDR1 and CDR2: SGHDN, FVKESK. The CDR3 nucleotides read TGTGCCAGCAGCCAAGTGGGATCAGGAACAGGCGAACAGGGAAAACTGTTTTTT. Protein: CASSQVGSGTGEQGKLFF.

The V and J genes are TRBV7-8 and TRBJ1-5; maybe TRBD1 (5 bases). V was pared by 5 bases and J by 5 bases, with 28 bases between. This CDR3 region has 19 residues. Germline loops: CDR1 SGHVS, CDR2 FQNEAQ. For the CDR3, the DNA is TGTGCCAGCAGCCCGACGACAATAACAGGTCTGGAGTGGTATCAGCCCCAGCATTTT. Encoded protein: CASSPTTITGLEWYQPQHF.

This clone has only a few counts. V is TRBV7-8 and J is TRBJ2-3; 14 nucleotides match TRBD2. Looked up from germline, CDR1 is SGHVS and CDR2 is FQNEAQ. The V segment lost 5 bases and the J segment 5 bases; nucleotides outside the gene matches: 12. CDR3 length equals 18 residues. DNA of the CDR3: TGTGCCAGCAGCCTCCGGACTAGCGGGGGGACCCTGGGAGATACGCAGTATTTT. This gives the protein CASSLRTSGGTLGDTQYF.